Following are 7 T cell receptor beta chains from one sample sequenced in a study of blood T cell repertoires in COVID-19. Generated by immunoSEQ multiplex PCR, the TCRdb table keeps only in-frame clones and is missing some. The table has about 18,000 clones, about 87% seen once. Sequenced: PBMCs or T cells enriched from blood (not recorded which). All receptors derive from a woman between 25 and 40 years old who had recovered from COVID-19.

This clone was seen a few times. The CDR3 DNA follows: TGTGCCAGCAGCCCCTACCGGAGCAATGAGCAGTTCTTC. It yields the protein CASSPYRSNEQFF. The chain links TRBV11-3 to TRBJ2-1; D is ambiguous. V dropped 5 bases and J dropped 6 bases, with 11 bases sitting between them. Germline CDR1 and CDR2: SGHNT and YENEEA. The CDR3 runs to 13 residues.

The chain recombines TRBV5-5 with TRBJ2-7, with TRBD2 as a possible D gene (6 bases). This CDR3 has 15 residues. CDR1 and CDR2 from the germline V gene are SGHKS and YYEKEE (reference sequence). The V and J ends lost 4 bases and 7 bases respectively, with 21 bases between them. The CDR3 coding sequence is TGTGCCAGCAGCCTGACGGAAGGGACTCCCTGGGAGCAGTACTTC. Its translation: CASSLTEGTPWEQYF.

The chain is built from TRBV25-1 and TRBJ1-2, with 9 bases lining up with TRBD1. This CDR3 comprises 14 residues. Germline values: CDR1 MGHDK, CDR2 SYGVNS. V trimming: 6 bases; J trimming: 7 bases; junction bases outside the gene matches: 9. The CDR3 loop is CASSTGTGFSGYTF. CDR3 bases: TGTGCCAGCAGCACCGGGACAGGGTTTAGTGGCTACACCTTC.

The V gene is TRBV4-3, the J gene TRBJ2-5, with 10 nucleotides matching TRBD1. CDR3 length: 15 amino acids. Germline V gene sequence: CDR1 LGHNA, CDR2 YSLEER. V was pared by 0 bases and J by 6 bases, with 4 bases of the junction left unmatched. CDR3 protein: CASSQEWDRGQTQYF. The CDR3 bases are TGCGCCAGCAGCCAAGAATGGGACAGGGGACAGACCCAGTACTTC.

The V and J genes are TRBV19 and TRBJ1-1; 9 nucleotides match TRBD1. CDR1 and CDR2 (germline): LNHDA, SQIVND (reference sequence). The CDR3 sequence is 13 residues long. V trimming: 6 bases; J trimming: 1 base; junction bases outside the gene matches: 0. The CDR3 reads CASRGQGNTEAFF. The CDR3 DNA sequence: TGTGCCAGTAGGGGACAGGGGAACACTGAAGCTTTCTTT.

The V and J genes are TRBV6-6 and TRBJ2-1; the match to TRBD1 covers 8 bases. After removal of 2 bases from V and 7 bases from J, the junction contained 7 bases not matched to a gene. Germline CDR1 MNHNY, CDR2 SVGAGI (reference sequence). This CDR3 comprises 15 residues. This CDR3 is CASSYVQGVWNEQFF. The CDR3 nucleotides read TGTGCCAGCAGTTACGTACAGGGGGTTTGGAATGAGCAGTTCTTC.

The rearrangement joins TRBV4-3 to TRBJ1-2; weak D call: TRBD1 (5 bases). Trimming cost V 3 bases and J 4 bases, with 27 bases left between them. Germline CDR1 and CDR2: LGHNA and YSLEER. This CDR3 region has 19 residues. The chain's CDR3 is CASSQEGDRTPRVVYGYTF. The CDR3 coding sequence is TGCGCCAGCAGCCAGGAAGGCGACAGAACCCCTCGTGTGGTCTATGGCTACACCTTC.